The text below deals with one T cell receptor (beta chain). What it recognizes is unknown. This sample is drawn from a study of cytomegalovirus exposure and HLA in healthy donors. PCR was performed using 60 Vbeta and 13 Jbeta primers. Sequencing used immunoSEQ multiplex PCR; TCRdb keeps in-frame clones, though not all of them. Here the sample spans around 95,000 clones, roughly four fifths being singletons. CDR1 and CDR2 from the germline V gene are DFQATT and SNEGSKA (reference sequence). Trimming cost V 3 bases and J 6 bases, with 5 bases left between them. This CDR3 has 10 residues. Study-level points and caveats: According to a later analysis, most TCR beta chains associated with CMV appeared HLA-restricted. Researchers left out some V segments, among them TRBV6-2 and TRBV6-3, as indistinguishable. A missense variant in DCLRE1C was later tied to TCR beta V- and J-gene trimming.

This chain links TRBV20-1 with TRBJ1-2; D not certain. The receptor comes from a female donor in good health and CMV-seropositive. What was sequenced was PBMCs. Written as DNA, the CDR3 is TGCAGTGCTAGCTACCATGGCTACACCTTC. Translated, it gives CSASYHGYTF.